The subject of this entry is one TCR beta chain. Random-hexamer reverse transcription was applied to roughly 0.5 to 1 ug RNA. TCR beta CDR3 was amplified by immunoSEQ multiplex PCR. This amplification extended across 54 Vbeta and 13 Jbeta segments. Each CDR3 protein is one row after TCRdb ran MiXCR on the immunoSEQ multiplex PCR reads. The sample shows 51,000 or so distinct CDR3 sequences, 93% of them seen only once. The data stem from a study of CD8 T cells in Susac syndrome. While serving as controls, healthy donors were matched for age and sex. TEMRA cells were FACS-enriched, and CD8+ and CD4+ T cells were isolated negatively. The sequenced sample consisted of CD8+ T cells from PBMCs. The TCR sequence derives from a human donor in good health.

Written as DNA, the CDR3 is TGTGCCAGCAGCCTCGGGACTTATTCGAACTATGAGCAGTTCTTC. This codes for CASSLGTYSNYEQFF. The chain employs TRBV14 and TRBJ2-1; D is possibly TRBD2 (6 bases). CDR3 length equals 15 residues. The V end was cut by 4 bases, the J end by 8 bases, with 18 bases between. The germline V gene has CDR1 SGHDN and CDR2 FVKESK. The full variable domain, with the rest looked up from reference TRBV14 and TRBJ2-1, is EAGVTQFPSHSVIEKGQTVTLRCDPISGHDNLYWYRRVMGKEIKFLLHFVKESKQDESGMPNNRFLAERTGGTYSTLKVQPAELEDSGVYFCASSLGTYSNYEQFFGPGTRLTVL.